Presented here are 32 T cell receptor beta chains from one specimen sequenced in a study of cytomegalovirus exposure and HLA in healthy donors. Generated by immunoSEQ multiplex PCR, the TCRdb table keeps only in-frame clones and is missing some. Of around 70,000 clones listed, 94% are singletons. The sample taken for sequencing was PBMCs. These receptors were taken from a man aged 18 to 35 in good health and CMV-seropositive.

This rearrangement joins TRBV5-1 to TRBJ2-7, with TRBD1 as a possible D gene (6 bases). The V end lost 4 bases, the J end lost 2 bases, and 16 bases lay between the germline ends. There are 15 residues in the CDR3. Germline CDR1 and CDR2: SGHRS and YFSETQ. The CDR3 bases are TGCGCCAGCAGCCCCCTTCTGGGGGCACCCTACGAGCAGTACTTC. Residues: CASSPLLGAPYEQYF. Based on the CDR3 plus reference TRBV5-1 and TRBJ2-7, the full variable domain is KAGVTQTPRYLIKTRGQQVTLSCSPISGHRSVSWYQQTPGQGLQFLFEYFSETQRNKGNFPGRFSGRQFSNSRSEMNVSTLELGDSALYLCASSPLLGAPYEQYFGPGTRLTVT.

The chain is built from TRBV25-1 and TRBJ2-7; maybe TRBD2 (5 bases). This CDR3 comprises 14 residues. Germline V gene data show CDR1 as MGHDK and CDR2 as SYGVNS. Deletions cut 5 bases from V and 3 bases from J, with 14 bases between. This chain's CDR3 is CASSRKHGGYEQYF. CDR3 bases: TGTGCCAGCAGTCGTAAACATGGAGGCTACGAGCAGTACTTC.

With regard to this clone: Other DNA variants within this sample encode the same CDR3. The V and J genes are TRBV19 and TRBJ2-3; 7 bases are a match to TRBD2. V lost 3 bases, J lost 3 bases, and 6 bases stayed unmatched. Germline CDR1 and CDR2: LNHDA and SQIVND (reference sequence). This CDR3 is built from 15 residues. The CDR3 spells CASSIGSGGTDTQYF. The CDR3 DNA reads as TGTGCCAGTAGTATTGGGTCGGGAGGTACAGATACGCAGTATTTT.

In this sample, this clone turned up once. The DNA of the CDR3 is TGTGCCAGCAGCTTAGCCCGGGGTCATGAAAAACTGTTTTTT. The encoded protein is CASSLARGHEKLFF. V gene TRBV11-2 combines with J gene TRBJ1-4; D is unclear. V gave up 1 base and J gave up 6 bases, with 9 bases separating them. The CDR3 contains 14 residues. Germline values: CDR1 SGHAT, CDR2 FQNNGV.

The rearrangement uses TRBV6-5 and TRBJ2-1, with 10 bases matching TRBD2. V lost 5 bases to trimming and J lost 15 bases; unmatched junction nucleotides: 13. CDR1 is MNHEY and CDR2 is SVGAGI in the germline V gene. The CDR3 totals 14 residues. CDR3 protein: CASSQQLGTSVSFF. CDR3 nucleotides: TGTGCCAGCAGTCAACAACTAGGGACTAGCGTTTCGTTCTTC.

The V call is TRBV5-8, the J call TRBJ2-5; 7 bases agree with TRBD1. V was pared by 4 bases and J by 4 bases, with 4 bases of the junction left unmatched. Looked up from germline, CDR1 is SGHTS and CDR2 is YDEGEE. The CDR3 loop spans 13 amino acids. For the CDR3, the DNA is TGTGCCAGCAGCCCGAACAGGGGAGAGACCCAGTACTTC. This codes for CASSPNRGETQYF. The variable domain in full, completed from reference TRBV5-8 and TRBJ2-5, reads EAGVTQSPTHLIKTRGQQATLRCSPISGHTSVYWYQQALGLGLQFLLWYDEGEERNRGNFPPRFSGRQFPNYSSELNVNALELEDSALYLCASSPNRGETQYFGPGTRLLVL.

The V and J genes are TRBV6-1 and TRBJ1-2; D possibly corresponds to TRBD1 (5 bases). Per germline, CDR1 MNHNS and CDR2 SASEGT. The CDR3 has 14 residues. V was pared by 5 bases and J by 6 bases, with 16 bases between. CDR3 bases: TGTGCCAGCAGTCCCCTGGCAGGGATAGATGGCTACACCTTC. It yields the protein CASSPLAGIDGYTF.

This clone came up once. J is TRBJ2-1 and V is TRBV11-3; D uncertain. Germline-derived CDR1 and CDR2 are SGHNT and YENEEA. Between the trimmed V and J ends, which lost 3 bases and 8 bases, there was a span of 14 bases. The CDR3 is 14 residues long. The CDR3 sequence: CASSFSHSRDEQFF. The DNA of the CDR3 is TGTGCCAGCAGCTTCTCCCACTCCCGGGATGAGCAGTTCTTC.

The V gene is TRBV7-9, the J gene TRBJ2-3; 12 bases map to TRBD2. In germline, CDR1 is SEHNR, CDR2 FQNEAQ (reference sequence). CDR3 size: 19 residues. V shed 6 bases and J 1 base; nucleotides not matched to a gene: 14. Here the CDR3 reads CASSSTGLAGRRGTDTQYF. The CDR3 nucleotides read TGTGCCAGCAGTTCCACCGGACTAGCGGGACGACGCGGCACAGATACGCAGTATTTT.

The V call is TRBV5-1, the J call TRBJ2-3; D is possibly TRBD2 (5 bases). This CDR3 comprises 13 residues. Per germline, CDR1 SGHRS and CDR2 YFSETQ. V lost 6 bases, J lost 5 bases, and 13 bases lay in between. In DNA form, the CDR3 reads TGCGCCAGCACCGACTATCCCGAAGATACGCAGTATTTT. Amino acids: CASTDYPEDTQYF.

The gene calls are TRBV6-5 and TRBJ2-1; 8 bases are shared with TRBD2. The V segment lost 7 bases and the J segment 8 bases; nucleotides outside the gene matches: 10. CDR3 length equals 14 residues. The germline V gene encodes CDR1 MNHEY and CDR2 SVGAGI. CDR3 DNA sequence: TGTGCCAGCAAGTATACGACCGGGGGGGATGAGCAGTTCTTC. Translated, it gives CASKYTTGGDEQFF.

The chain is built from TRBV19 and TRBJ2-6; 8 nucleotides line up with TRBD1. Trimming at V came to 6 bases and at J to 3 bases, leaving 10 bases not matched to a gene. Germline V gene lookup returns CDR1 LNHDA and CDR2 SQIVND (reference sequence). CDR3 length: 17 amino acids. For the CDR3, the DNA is TGTGCCAGTAGCTTTGGGACAGGTTTCTTTGGGGCCAACGTCCTGACTTTC. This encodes CASSFGTGFFGANVLTF.

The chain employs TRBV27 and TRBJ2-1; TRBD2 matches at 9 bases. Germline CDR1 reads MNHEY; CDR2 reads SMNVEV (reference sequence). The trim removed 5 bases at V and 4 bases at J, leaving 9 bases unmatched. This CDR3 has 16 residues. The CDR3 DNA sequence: TGTGCCAGCAGTACAGTAGCGGGAGAAGCGTACAATGAGCAGTTCTTC. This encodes CASSTVAGEAYNEQFF.

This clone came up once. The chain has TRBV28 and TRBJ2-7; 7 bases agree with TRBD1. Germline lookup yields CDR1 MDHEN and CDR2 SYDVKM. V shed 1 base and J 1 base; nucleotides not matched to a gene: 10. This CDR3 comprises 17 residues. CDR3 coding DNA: TGTGCCAGCAGTTTATACGGGGACAGTTTCTTTTCCTACGAGCAGTACTTC. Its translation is CASSLYGDSFFSYEQYF.

The CDR3 sequence: CASSLYGGNEQFF. In DNA form, the CDR3 reads TGCGCCAGCAGCTTGTACGGGGGGAATGAGCAGTTCTTC. This chain links TRBV5-1 with TRBJ2-1, with 7 bases lining up with TRBD2. The CDR3 spans 13 residues. The junction had 2 bases not matched to a gene; V was cut back by 1 base and J by 7 bases. Germline V CDR1 and CDR2: SGHRS, YFSETQ.

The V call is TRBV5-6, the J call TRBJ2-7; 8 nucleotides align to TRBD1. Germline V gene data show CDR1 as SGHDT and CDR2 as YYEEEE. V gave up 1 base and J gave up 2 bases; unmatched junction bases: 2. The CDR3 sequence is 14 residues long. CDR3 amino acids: CASSLTGGPYEQYF. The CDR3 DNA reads TGTGCCAGCAGCTTGACAGGGGGTCCCTACGAGCAGTACTTC.

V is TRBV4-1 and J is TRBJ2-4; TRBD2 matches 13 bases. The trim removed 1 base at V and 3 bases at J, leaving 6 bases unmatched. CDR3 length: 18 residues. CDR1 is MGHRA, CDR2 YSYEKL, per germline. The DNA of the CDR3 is TGCGCCAGCAGCCAAGGACTAGCGGGAGGAAATGGCAAAAACATTCAGTACTTC. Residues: CASSQGLAGGNGKNIQYF.

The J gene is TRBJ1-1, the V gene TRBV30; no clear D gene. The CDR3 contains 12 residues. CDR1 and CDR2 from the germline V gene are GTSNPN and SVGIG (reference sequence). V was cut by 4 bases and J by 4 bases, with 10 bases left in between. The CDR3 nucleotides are TGTGCCTGGACCCTAATCGGCACTGAAGCTTTCTTT. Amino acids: CAWTLIGTEAFF.

CDR3 in amino acids: CASSLKDGTYEQYF. The DNA of the CDR3 is TGTGCCAGCAGTTTAAAGGACGGGACCTACGAGCAGTACTTC. The rearrangement links TRBV27 to TRBJ2-7; a possible D gene is TRBD2 (5 bases). The V and J ends lost 2 bases and 2 bases respectively, with 10 bases between them. Germline CDR1 and CDR2: MNHEY and SMNVEV (reference sequence). The CDR3 loop spans 14 amino acids.

Here the CDR3 DNA reads TGTGCCAGTAGTAAGCTACGGACTAGTTCCACAGATACGCAGTATTTT. This codes for CASSKLRTSSTDTQYF. This rearrangement joins TRBV19 to TRBJ2-3; TRBD2 agrees at 7 bases. V gave up 4 bases and J gave up 2 bases; unmatched junction bases: 9. Germline values: CDR1 LNHDA, CDR2 SQIVND (reference sequence). The CDR3 length is 16 residues.

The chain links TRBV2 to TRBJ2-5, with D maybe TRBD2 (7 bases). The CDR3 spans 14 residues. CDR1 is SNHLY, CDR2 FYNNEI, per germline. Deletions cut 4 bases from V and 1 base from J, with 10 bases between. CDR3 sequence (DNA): TGTGCCAGCAGTGGGGGGGGCCCCCAAGAGACCCAGTACTTC. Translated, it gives CASSGGGPQETQYF.

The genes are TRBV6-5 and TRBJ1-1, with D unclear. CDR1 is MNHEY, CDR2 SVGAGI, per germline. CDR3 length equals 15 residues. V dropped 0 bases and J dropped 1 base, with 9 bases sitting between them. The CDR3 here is CASSYSGQANTEAFF. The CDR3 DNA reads TGTGCCAGCAGTTACTCTGGTCAGGCGAACACTGAAGCTTTCTTT.

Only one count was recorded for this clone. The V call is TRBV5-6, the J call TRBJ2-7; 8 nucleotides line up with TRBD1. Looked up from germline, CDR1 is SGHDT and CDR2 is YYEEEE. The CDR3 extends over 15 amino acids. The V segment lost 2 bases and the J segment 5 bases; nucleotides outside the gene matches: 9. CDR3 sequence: CASSFRGQETNEQYF. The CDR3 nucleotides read TGTGCCAGCAGCTTTCGGGGACAGGAGACAAACGAGCAGTACTTC. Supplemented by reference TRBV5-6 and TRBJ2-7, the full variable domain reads DAGVTQSPTHLIKTRGQQVTLRCSPKSGHDTVSWYQQALGQGPQFIFQYYEEEERQRGNFPDRFSGHQFPNYSSELNVNALLLGDSALYLCASSFRGQETNEQYFGPGTRLTVT.

The CDR3 spells CASSLSGAAREKLFF. The CDR3 bases are TGTGCCAGCAGTCTAAGCGGGGCGGCTCGGGAAAAACTGTTTTTT. The chain has TRBV6-5 and TRBJ1-4; a weak D match, TRBD1 (5 bases). Germline loops: CDR1 MNHEY, CDR2 SVGAGI. The CDR3 totals 15 residues. The germline V and J ends were trimmed by 5 bases and 8 bases, with 18 bases remaining between them.

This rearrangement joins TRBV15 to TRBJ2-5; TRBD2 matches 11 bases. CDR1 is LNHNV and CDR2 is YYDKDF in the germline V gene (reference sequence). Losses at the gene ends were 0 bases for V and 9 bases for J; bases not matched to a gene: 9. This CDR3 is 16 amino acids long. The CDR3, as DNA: TGTGCCACCAGCAGAGATGTGACTAGCGGGAAGTGGGCCCAGTACTTC. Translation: CATSRDVTSGKWAQYF. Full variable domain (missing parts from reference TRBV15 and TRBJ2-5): DAMVIQNPRYQVTQFGKPVTLSCSQTLNHNVMYWYQQKSSQAPKLLFHYYDKDFNNEADTPDNFQSRRPNTSFCFLDIRSPGLGDTAMYLCATSRDVTSGKWAQYFGPGTRLLVL.

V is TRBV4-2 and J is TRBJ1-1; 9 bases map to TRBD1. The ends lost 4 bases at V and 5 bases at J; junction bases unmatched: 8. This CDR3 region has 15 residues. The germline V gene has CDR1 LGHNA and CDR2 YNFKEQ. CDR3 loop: CASSLPQGAGTEAFF. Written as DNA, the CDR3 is TGTGCCAGCAGCCTCCCACAGGGGGCAGGGACTGAAGCTTTCTTT.

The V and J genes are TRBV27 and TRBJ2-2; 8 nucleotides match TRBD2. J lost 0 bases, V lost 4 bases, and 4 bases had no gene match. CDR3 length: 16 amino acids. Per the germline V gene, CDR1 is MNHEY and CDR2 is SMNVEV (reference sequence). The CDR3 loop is CASSSRLASNTGELFF. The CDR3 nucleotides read TGTGCCAGCAGTTCCCGACTAGCGTCGAACACCGGGGAGCTGTTTTTT.

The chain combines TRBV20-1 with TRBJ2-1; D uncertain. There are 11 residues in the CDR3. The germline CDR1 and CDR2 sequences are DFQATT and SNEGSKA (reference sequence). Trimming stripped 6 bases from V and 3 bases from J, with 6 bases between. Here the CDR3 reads CSALFYNEQFF. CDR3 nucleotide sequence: TGCAGTGCCCTTTTCTACAATGAGCAGTTCTTC.

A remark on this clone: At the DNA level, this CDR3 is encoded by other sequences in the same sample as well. CDR3: CAWSPGQGAYEQYF. The CDR3 DNA sequence: TGTGCCTGGAGCCCGGGACAGGGGGCCTACGAGCAGTACTTC. The chain uses TRBV30 and TRBJ2-7, with 11 bases matching TRBD1. CDR1 is GTSNPN, CDR2 SVGIG, per germline (reference sequence). The CDR3 extends over 14 amino acids. V was clipped by 3 bases and J by 2 bases; unmatched bases: 3.

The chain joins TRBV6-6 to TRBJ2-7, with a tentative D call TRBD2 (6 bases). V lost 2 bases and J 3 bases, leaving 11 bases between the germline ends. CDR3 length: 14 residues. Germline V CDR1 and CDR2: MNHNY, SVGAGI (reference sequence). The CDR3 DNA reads TGTGCCAGCAGTTACATACGGGGGTTCTACGAGCAGTACTTC. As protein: CASSYIRGFYEQYF.

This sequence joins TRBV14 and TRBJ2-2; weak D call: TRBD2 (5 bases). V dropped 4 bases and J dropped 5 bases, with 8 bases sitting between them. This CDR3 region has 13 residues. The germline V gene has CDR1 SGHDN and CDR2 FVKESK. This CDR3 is CASSPTGTGELFF. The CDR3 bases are TGTGCCAGCAGCCCGACGGGGACCGGGGAGCTGTTTTTT.

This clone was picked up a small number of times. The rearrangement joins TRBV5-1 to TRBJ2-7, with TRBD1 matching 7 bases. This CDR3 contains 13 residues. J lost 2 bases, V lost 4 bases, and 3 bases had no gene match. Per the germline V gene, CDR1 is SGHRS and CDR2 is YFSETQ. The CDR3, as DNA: TGCGCCAGCAGCGCCGGACAGGCCTACGAGCAGTACTTC. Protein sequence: CASSAGQAYEQYF.